This TCR beta chain was documented in a study of CD8 T cells in Susac syndrome. TCR beta sequences were obtained from blood CD8+ and CD4+ T cells. Each multiple sclerosis control was a treatment-naive patient with relapsing-remitting disease that was either stable or active. The CD8+ and CD4+ T cells were negatively isolated, with the TEMRA cells enriched by FACS. The CDR3 extends over 16 amino acids. Germline loops: CDR1 MNHNS, CDR2 SASEGT. V was cut by 5 bases and J by 1 base, with 18 bases left in between. The RNA input was about 0.5 to 1 ug, and it was reverse transcribed with random hexamers. An immunoSEQ multiplex PCR amplified TCR beta CDR3 over 54 Vbeta and 13 Jbeta. TCRdb fed the immunoSEQ multiplex PCR reads into MiXCR, producing one record per CDR3 protein. The sample yields 250,000 to 300,000 distinct CDR3 sequences, roughly 84% seen once.

This TCR was sampled from a human donor with multiple sclerosis. The gene calls are TRBV6-1 and TRBJ2-7, with D perhaps TRBD2 (6 bases). The sample comprised CD8+ T cells from PBMCs. The CDR3 nucleotides read TGTGCCAGCAGTCATCTAGCGACTAACCCTTCCTACGAGCAGTACTTC. It codes for CASSHLATNPSYEQYF.